These T cell receptor beta chains were read from a single sample in a study of blood T cell repertoires in COVID-19. The repertoire was sequenced with immunoSEQ multiplex PCR; TCRdb's copy has only in-frame clones and lacks some. The data hold about 480,000 clones, with roughly 90% observed a single time. The sample comprised PBMCs or T cells enriched from blood (not recorded which). These receptors all stem from a middle-aged woman who had recovered from COVID-19. Each CDR3 is given with its conserved first and last residue. The D gene is left open where the match is weak. The listing skips clone size in some rows; elsewhere it reads once, few, many or a size class.

len	d_gene	v_gene	j_gene	abundance	CDR3nt	CDR3aa
13	.	TRBV19	TRBJ1-2	.	TGTGCCAGCGCGATGCTAGCTAACTATGGCTACACCTTC	CASAMLANYGYTF
13	TRBD1	TRBV18	TRBJ2-7	.	TGTGCCAGCTCACCCGACAGGGACTACGAGCAGTACTTC	CASSPDRDYEQYF
13	.	TRBV19	TRBJ1-2	.	TGTGCCAGTAGTCCCCAGCGGGCTGGAGGCTACACCTTC	CASSPQRAGGYTF
16	TRBD2	TRBV7-2	TRBJ2-3	.	TGTGCCAGCAGCTCCGGGACTAGCGGGAGGCGGGATACGCAGTATTTT	CASSSGTSGRRDTQYF
18	TRBD2	TRBV18	TRBJ2-5	once	TGTGCCAGCTCGCTCTTACTAGCGGGGGTACGAATTCAAGAGACCCAGTACTTC	CASSLLLAGVRIQETQYF
15	TRBD1	TRBV3-1/TRBV3-2	TRBJ1-2	.	TGTGCCAGCAGCCAGGGACAGGGAGGGTATGGAGGCTACACCTTC	CASSQGQGGYGGYTF
16	.	TRBV9	TRBJ2-1	.	TGTGCCAGCAGCGGGAGTACGAGCAACTCCTACAATGAGCAGTTCTTC	CASSGSTSNSYNEQFF
13	.	TRBV6-5	TRBJ1-2	.	TGTGCCAGCGCACAGGGAGTTGGCTATGGCTACACCTTC	CASAQGVGYGYTF
13	TRBD1	TRBV30	TRBJ1-4	.	TGTGCCTGGGACAGGGGGATTAATGAAAAACTGTTTTTT	CAWDRGINEKLFF
14	TRBD1	TRBV5-1	TRBJ1-2	once	TGCGCCAGCAGCTTGACACAGGGGGCGAATGGCTACACCTTC	CASSLTQGANGYTF
14	.	TRBV19	TRBJ1-2	.	TGTGCCAGTAGTATAGTCCCAGAAAACTATGGCTACACCTTC	CASSIVPENYGYTF
14	.	TRBV10-3	TRBJ1-3	once	TGTGCCATTTCCGCACAGGACGTTGGAAACACCATATATTTT	CAISAQDVGNTIYF
14	.	TRBV18	TRBJ2-5	.	TGTGCCAGCTACGGCCAGGACTCCTTAGAGACCCAGTACTTC	CASYGQDSLETQYF
15	TRBD2	TRBV5-1	TRBJ2-1	.	TGCGCCAGCAGCTTGGGCGGGAGGGCCTACAATGAGCAGTTCTTC	CASSLGGRAYNEQFF
16	.	TRBV6-5	TRBJ2-1	.	TGTGCCAGCAGTTATAGTAGGGGGTCGTCCTACAATAAGCAGTTCTTC	CASSYSRGSSYNKQFF
16	TRBD2	TRBV5-1	TRBJ2-1	.	TGCGCCAGCAGCGGCCCTAGCGGGGGCTCCTACAATGAGCAGTTCTTC	CASSGPSGGSYNEQFF
16	.	TRBV10-3	TRBJ2-1	once	TGTGCCATCAGTGACTCGACAGCGAGCTCCTACAATGAGCAGTTCTTC	CAISDSTASSYNEQFF
15	.	TRBV27	TRBJ2-7	.	TGTGCCAGCAGTTTCCTCGGTCCTGGGGGCAACGAGCAGTACTTC	CASSFLGPGGNEQYF
14	.	TRBV19	TRBJ1-6	.	TGTGCCAGTAGCCCAGGGCTTGGGTATTCACCCCTCCACTTT	CASSPGLGYSPLHF
16	.	TRBV19	TRBJ1-1	once	TGTGCCAGTAGTATAGGGGCAGGCCTTCTTAACACTGAAGCTTTCTTT	CASSIGAGLLNTEAFF
13	.	TRBV19	TRBJ1-6	.	TGTGCCAGTGCAGTAGGGGTTGGTTCACCCCTCCACTTT	CASAVGVGSPLHF
16	TRBD2	TRBV25-1	TRBJ2-1	.	TGTGCCAGCAGTGCTAGGGGACTAGCGCAAAACAATGAGCAGTTCTTC	CASSARGLAQNNEQFF
15	.	TRBV19	TRBJ1-2	.	TGTGCCAGTAAGTTTGGCCTCGGGGGTGTGAATGGCTACACCTTC	CASKFGLGGVNGYTF
15	TRBD1	TRBV4-3	TRBJ2-7	once	TGCGCCAGCAGCCAAGATAGGGACAGGGGCTACGAGCAGTACTTC	CASSQDRDRGYEQYF
15	TRBD1	TRBV5-1	TRBJ1-1	.	TGCGCCAGCAGCCCCAAAGGGGGCCTGAACACTAAAGCTTTCTTT	CASSPKGGLNTKAFF
14	.	TRBV5-6	TRBJ1-1	few	TGTGCCAGCAGCTTACGGGGGAGGGGCACTGAAGCTTTCTTT	CASSLRGRGTEAFF
11	.	TRBV29-1	TRBJ1-1	.	TGCAGCGTTGCCAGGGACACTGAAGCTTTCTTT	CSVARDTEAFF
15	.	TRBV21-1	TRBJ1-1	.	TGTGCCAGCAGCAAAGGTGGGCAGGTGAACACTGAAGCTTTCTTT	CASSKGGQVNTEAFF
15	.	TRBV24-1	TRBJ2-3	once	TGTGCCACCAGTGATTTGACTTCCCGAGGTGATACGCAGTATTTT	CATSDLTSRGDTQYF
17	TRBD2	TRBV7-2	TRBJ2-5	.	TGTGCCAGCAGCTTGAACTCGGGACTAGCGGTTCTAGAGACCCAGTACTTC	CASSLNSGLAVLETQYF
17	TRBD1	TRBV6-2/TRBV6-3	TRBJ1-5	.	TGTGCCAGCAGTTACTCGAGGACAGGGGGCTTTGGGCAGCCCCAGCATTTT	CASSYSRTGGFGQPQHF
15	TRBD1	TRBV19	TRBJ2-7	.	TGTGCCAGTAGTATATCATCAGGGGGCCGGGGCGAGCAGTACTTC	CASSISSGGRGEQYF
14	.	TRBV19	TRBJ1-1	.	TGTGCCAGTAGTATCAGTTGGTCCGACACTGAAGCTTTCTTT	CASSISWSDTEAFF
19	.	TRBV24-1	TRBJ2-5	.	TGTGCCACCAGTGATGTGGCTGGGCGTACTTCTGATAGCGTAGAGACCCAGTACTTC	CATSDVAGRTSDSVETQYF
15	TRBD2	TRBV5-4	TRBJ2-7	.	TGTGCCAGCAGCAAGTTAGCGGGAGTCAGGTACGAGCAGTACTTC	CASSKLAGVRYEQYF
15	TRBD2	TRBV19	TRBJ2-7	few	TGTGCCAGTAGCACACTAGCGGAGGGGTTCCACGAGCAGTACTTC	CASSTLAEGFHEQYF
16	.	TRBV6-1	TRBJ2-3	.	TGTGCCAGCAGTGCCGGGCGGGCGGGTCGCACAGATACGCAGTATTTT	CASSAGRAGRTDTQYF
15	.	TRBV19	TRBJ2-3	.	TGTGCCAGTAGTAATCTGGGGCTGAACACAGATACGCAGTATTTT	CASSNLGLNTDTQYF
21	TRBD2	TRBV12-5	TRBJ2-7	.	TGTGCTAGTGGTTTGGCGTTAACCGGGACTAGCGGAACCTTAAGCTCCTACGAGCAGTACTTC	CASGLALTGTSGTLSSYEQYF
15	TRBD2	TRBV19	TRBJ2-3	.	TGTGCCAGTAGTATTAGCGGGAGTCGAGCAGATACGCAGTATTTT	CASSISGSRADTQYF
18	.	TRBV27	TRBJ1-6	.	TGTGCCAGCAGTTTAGTAGGGGATCCCTTTTTTGGCAATTCACCCCTCCACTTT	CASSLVGDPFFGNSPLHF
14	.	TRBV6-6	TRBJ1-4	.	TGTGCCAGCAGTTACGGGGGGGGGAATGAAAAACTGTTTTTT	CASSYGGGNEKLFF
15	TRBD2	TRBV7-9	TRBJ2-5	once	TGTGCCAGCAGTTACTCCCCTAGCGGCGTACAAACCCAGTACTTC	CASSYSPSGVQTQYF
15	TRBD2	TRBV5-4	TRBJ2-5	.	TGTGCCAGCAGCTTGGCGGGGGGGTACCAAGAGACCCAGTACTTC	CASSLAGGYQETQYF
16	.	TRBV5-1	TRBJ2-1	.	TGCGCCAGCAGCTTGGGCGGATTAAGCTCCTACAATGAGCAGTTCTTC	CASSLGGLSSYNEQFF
15	TRBD2	TRBV7-2	TRBJ2-1	.	TGTGCCAGCAGCTTAGCTCTGAGGCGGGAGGTTGAGCAGTTCTTC	CASSLALRREVEQFF
13	TRBD1	TRBV2	TRBJ1-5	.	TGTGCCAGCAGTGAAGCGGGACAGGAACACCTCCATTTT	CASSEAGQEHLHF
14	.	TRBV13	TRBJ1-1	.	TGTGCCAGCAGCTTTTTGCAGGGCGTCACTGAAGCTTTCTTT	CASSFLQGVTEAFF